This T cell receptor beta chain was sequenced during a study of T cell responses to AZD1222 COVID-19 vaccine. As concerns this clone: Its antigen is currently unknown.

Regarding the study as a whole: Compared with day 0, the breadth and depth of the Spike-specific TCR repertoire rose significantly after two doses of AZD1222. Donors skewed white British and female; clonal diversity was possibly underestimated. Repertoire sampling was restricted to post-peak T cell response timepoints.

Looked up from germline, CDR1 is SGHNT and CDR2 is YENEEA. The V and J ends lost 5 bases and 10 bases respectively, with 12 bases between them. The CDR3 has 12 residues. Assay used: immunoSEQ multiplex PCR; TCRdb lists only in-frame clones, some missing. Of some 110,000 clones in the sample, around 90% were seen once. The analysis combined second doses at about 4 or about 12 weeks. This sequence joins TRBV11-3 and TRBJ2-1; D is ambiguous. This receptor was taken from an adult who received the AZD1222 COVID-19 vaccine. The sample here was peripheral blood, taken 28 days after the second AZD1222 dose. This chain's CDR3 is CASSTGPREQFF. CDR3 DNA: TGTGCCAGCAGCACCGGACCCCGGGAGCAGTTCTTC.